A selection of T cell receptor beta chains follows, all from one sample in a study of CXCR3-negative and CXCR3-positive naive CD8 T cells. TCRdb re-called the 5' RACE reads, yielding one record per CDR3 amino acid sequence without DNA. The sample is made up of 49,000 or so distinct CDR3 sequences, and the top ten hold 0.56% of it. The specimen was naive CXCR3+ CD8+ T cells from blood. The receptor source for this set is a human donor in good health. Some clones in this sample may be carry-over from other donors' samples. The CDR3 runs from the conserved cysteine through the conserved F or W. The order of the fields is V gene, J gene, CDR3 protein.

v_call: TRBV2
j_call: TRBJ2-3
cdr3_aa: CASSEWEGADTQYF

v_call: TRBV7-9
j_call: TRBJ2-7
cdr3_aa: CASSPTGSDYEQYF

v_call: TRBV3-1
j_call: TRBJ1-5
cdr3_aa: CASSQEAQPQHF

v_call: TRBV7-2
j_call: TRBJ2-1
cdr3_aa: CASTPGQGYYNEQFF

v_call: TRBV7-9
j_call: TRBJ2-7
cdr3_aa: CASSLSVSDEQYF

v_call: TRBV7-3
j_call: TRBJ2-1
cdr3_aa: CASSHGTSQHEQFF

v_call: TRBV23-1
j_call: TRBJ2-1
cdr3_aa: CASSPCTALYNEQFF

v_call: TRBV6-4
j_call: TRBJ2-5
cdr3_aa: CASSDVRDRGLQETQYF

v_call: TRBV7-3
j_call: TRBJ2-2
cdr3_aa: CASSDDKNTGELFF

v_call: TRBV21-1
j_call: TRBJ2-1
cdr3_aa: CASSKKWRLADSSYNEQFF

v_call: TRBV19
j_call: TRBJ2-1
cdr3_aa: CASSISGSSYNEQFF

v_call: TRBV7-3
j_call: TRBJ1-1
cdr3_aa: CASSQGVRANTEAFF

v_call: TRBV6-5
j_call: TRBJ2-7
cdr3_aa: CASSYGEEYEQYF

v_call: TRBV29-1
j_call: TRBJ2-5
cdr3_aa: CSVPDFTGETQYF

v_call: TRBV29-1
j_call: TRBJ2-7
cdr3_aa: CSVEVSSYEQYF

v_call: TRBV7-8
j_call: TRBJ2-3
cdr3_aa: CASSAKTVTSTDTQYF

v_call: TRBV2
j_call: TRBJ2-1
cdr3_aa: CASSEPLVENEQFF

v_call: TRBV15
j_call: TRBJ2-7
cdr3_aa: CATSSRTGLYYEQYF

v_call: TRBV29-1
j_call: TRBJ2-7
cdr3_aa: CSAGGVSSYEQYF

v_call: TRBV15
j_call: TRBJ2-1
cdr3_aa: CATGAPRDEQFF

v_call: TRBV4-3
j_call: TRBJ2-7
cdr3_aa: CASSQGGSQDEQYF

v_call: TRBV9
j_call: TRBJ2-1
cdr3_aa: CASSELQAVEQFF

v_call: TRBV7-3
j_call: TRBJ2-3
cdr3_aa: CASSPPVNFVRGSTDTQYF

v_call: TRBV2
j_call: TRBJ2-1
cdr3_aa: CASSRLAGGERHEQFF

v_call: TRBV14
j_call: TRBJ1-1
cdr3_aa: CASSQIGDSRNTEAFF

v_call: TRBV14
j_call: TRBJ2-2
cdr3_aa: CASSQFFAGELFF

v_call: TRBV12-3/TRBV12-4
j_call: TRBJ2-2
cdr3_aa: CASSSRSSTGELFF

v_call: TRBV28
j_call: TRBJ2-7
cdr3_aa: CASSFTGRYEQYF

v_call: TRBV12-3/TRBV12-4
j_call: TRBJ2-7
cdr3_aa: CASSFPLVADTSYEQYF

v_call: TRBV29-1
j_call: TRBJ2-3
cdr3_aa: CSAPGSTDTQYF

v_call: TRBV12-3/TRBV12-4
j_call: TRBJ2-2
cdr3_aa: CASSLDRGINTGELFF

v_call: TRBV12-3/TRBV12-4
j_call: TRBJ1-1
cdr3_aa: CASSPGTGIEAFF

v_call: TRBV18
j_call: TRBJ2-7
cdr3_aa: CASSRALPEQYF

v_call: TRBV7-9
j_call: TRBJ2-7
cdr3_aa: CASSTATGSEIYEQYF

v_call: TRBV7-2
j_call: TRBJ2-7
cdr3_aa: CASSPMGGNSGYEQYF

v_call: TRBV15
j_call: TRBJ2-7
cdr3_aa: CATSRVRRSDEQYF

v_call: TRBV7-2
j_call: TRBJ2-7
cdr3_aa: CASSLAGQGWEQYF

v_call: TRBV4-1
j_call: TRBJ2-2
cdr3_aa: CASSHPKSQASGELFF

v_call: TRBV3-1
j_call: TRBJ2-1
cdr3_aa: CASSQGAQSGGLDEQFF

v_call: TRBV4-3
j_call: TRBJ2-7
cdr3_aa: CASSQEETKDEQYF

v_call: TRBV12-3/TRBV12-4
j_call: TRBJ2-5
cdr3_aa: CASSVRDGQETQYF

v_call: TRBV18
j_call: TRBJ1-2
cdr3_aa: CAGSPLQGFGYGYTF

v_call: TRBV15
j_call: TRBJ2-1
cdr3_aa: CATSTGDGEQFF

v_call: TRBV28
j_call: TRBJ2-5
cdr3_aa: CASSPLVGIQETQYF

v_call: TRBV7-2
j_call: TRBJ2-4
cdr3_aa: CASSLPREIQYF

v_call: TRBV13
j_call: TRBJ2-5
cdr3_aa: CASSLWTSGNQETQYF

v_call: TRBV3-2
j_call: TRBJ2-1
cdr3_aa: CASSPAGDRYNEQFF

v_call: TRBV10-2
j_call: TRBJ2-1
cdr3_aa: CASSVTGGEHNEQFF

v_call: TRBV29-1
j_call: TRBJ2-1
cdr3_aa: CSVVLVAGGFSNEQFF

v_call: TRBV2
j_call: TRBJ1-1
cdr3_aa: CASRPQGGGSNTEAFF

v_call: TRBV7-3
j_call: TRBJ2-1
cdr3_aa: CASSWGSGRTSSYNEQFF

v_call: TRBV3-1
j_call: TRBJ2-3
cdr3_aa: CASSQDGRTTSTDTQYF

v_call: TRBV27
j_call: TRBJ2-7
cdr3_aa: CASSTGGPTYEQYF

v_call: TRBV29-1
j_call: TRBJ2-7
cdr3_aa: CSVGAGRGEQYF

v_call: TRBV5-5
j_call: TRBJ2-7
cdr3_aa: CASSFETGGYEQYF

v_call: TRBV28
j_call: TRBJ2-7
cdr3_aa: CASSPTDRGRENEQYF

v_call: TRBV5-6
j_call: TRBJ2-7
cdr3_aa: CASSVRSEQYF

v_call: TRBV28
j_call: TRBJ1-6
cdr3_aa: CASSSPLDISYNSPLHF